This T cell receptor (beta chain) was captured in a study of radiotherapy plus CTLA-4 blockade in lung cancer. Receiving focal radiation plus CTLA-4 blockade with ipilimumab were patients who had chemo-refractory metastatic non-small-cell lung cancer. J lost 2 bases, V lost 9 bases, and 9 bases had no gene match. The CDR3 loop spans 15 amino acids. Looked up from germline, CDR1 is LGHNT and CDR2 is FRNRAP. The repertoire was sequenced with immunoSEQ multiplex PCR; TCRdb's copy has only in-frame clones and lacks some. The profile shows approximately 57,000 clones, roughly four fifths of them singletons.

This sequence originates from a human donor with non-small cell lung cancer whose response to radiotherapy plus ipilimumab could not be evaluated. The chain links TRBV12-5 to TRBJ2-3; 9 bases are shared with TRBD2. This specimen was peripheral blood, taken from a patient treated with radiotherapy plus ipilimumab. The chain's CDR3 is CASSRGGVNTDTQYF. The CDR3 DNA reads TGTGCTAGCTCGCGGGGGGGCGTCAACACAGATACGCAGTATTTT.